Listed here are 5 T cell receptor beta chains from one sample, sequenced in a study of blood T cell repertoires in COVID-19. This table comes from immunoSEQ multiplex PCR, and its TCRdb copy is limited to in-frame clones, with some not included. The profile shows 300,000 to 400,000 clones, approximately 87% of them singletons. What was sequenced was peripheral blood. These receptors all come from a woman aged 45 to 65 who had recovered from COVID-19.

The chain recombines TRBV4-3 with TRBJ2-1; TRBD2 aligns across 14 bases. Germline CDR1 is LGHNA and CDR2 is YSLEER. The CDR3 spans 15 residues. V lost 4 bases, J lost 11 bases, and 7 bases stayed unmatched. The CDR3 loop is CASSPGTSGSSKQFF. CDR3 DNA: TGCGCCAGCAGCCCTGGGACTAGCGGGAGCTCTAAGCAGTTCTTC.

This sequence joins TRBV30 and TRBJ2-2, with 7 bases lining up with TRBD2. With 2 bases clipped from V and 5 bases from J, the junction kept 5 bases outside the gene matches. Germline V CDR1 and CDR2: GTSNPN, SVGIG (reference sequence). This CDR3 comprises 14 residues. CDR3 sequence: CAWSFAGVTGELFF. Here the CDR3 DNA reads TGTGCCTGGAGTTTTGCGGGGGTTACCGGGGAGCTGTTTTTT.

The CDR3 reads CASSPGYQETQYF. The CDR3 bases are TGTGCCAGTAGTCCAGGGTACCAAGAGACCCAGTACTTC. The chain recombines TRBV19 with TRBJ2-5; the D gene is possibly TRBD1 (5 bases). V lost 5 bases to trimming and J lost 0 bases, with 7 bases between them. CDR1 and CDR2 from the germline V gene are LNHDA and SQIVND (reference sequence). This CDR3 region has 13 residues.

This chain links TRBV7-2 with TRBJ1-5; D possibly corresponds to TRBD1 (6 bases). V lost 4 bases and J lost 3, with 10 bases in between. Germline CDR1 SGHTA, CDR2 FQGNSA. The length of the CDR3 is 14 residues. CDR3 in DNA: TGTGCCAGCAGCTCACAGGGATACAATCAGCCCCAGCATTTT. This codes for CASSSQGYNQPQHF.

The chain has TRBV7-2 and TRBJ2-3; D call uncertain. Germline CDR1 reads SGHTA; CDR2 reads FQGNSA. Trimming shortened V by 5 bases and J by 8 bases, and 17 bases separated the two germline ends. The CDR3 is 14 amino acids. Here the CDR3 DNA reads TGTGCCAGCAGCCCTCGCCCCACGGCAGGTACGCAGTATTTT. Translation gives CASSPRPTAGTQYF.